The 27 T cell receptor beta chains below were found in one sample sequenced in a study of blood T cell repertoires in COVID-19. Libraries were prepared by immunoSEQ multiplex PCR; TCRdb keeps only in-frame clonotypes and omits some of them. The table lists 200,000 to 250,000 clones, 88% of them singletons. Sequencing was done on a sample of peripheral blood. All receptors derive from an older woman with acute or convalescent COVID-19.

V is TRBV11-2 and J is TRBJ2-1; D is possibly TRBD2 (6 bases). Germline V gives CDR1 SGHAT, CDR2 FQNNGV. The CDR3 loop spans 16 amino acids. Trimming removed 1 base from V and 3 bases from J, with 13 bases in between. The CDR3 loop is CASSLVGRGNYNEQFF. The CDR3, as DNA: TGTGCCAGCAGCTTAGTGGGACGGGGGAACTACAATGAGCAGTTCTTC.

The rearrangement joins TRBV10-2 to TRBJ1-2, with TRBD1 as a possible D gene (6 bases). Trimming removed 2 bases at V and 5 bases at J, with 18 bases between. Germline CDR1 WSHSY, CDR2 SAAADI. The CDR3 covers 16 residues. The CDR3 bases are TGCGCCAGCAGTGAGATAACAGGGCCATTTAAATATGGCTACACCTTC. Translation gives CASSEITGPFKYGYTF.

This clone appeared once. The chain links TRBV4-2 to TRBJ2-1; 7 positions match TRBD2. CDR3 length: 15 residues. The V gene end was trimmed by 4 bases and the J gene end by 5 bases; junction bases not matched to a gene: 8. Germline V lookup: CDR1 LGHNA, CDR2 YNFKEQ. CDR3 sequence (DNA): TGTGCCAGCAGCCCAGGGACTACCTGGGACAATGAGCAGTTCTTC. Translation gives CASSPGTTWDNEQFF.

This clone was picked up a small number of times. The chain has TRBV25-1 and TRBJ2-7; D is unclear. This CDR3 region has 14 residues. CDR1 MGHDK and CDR2 SYGVNS come from the germline V gene. Trimming removed 0 bases at V and 5 bases at J, with 11 bases between. CDR3 DNA: TGTGCCAGCAGTGAATACGGCGGAGCGAACGAGCAGTACTTC. This codes for CASSEYGGANEQYF.

The chain recombines TRBV19 with TRBJ2-2, with 8 bases that match TRBD2. Germline lookup yields CDR1 LNHDA and CDR2 SQIVND (reference sequence). Germline trimming cut 6 bases from V and 4 bases from J; bases unmatched to any gene: 1. This CDR3 has 13 residues. The CDR3: CASRGTSTGELFF. Here the CDR3 DNA reads TGTGCCAGTAGAGGGACTAGCACCGGGGAGCTGTTTTTT. The full variable domain, with the rest looked up from reference TRBV19 and TRBJ2-2, is DGGITQSPKYLFRKEGQNVTLSCEQNLNHDAMYWYRQDPGQGLRLIYYSQIVNDFQKGDIAEGYSVSREKKESFPLTVTSAQKNPTAFYLCASRGTSTGELFFGEGSRLTVL.

Comments on this clone: At one end, the junction sequence differs from germline, possibly due to a read error. The chain has TRBV7-8 and TRBJ2-1, with 7 bases aligning to TRBD1. The CDR3 is 12 residues long. The germline V gene has CDR1 SGHVS and CDR2 FQNEAQ. The CDR3 coding sequence is TGTGCCAGCAGCCGCGTCCGGGACAGAGCCGTCTTC. Protein sequence: CASSRVRDRAVF.

This clone was seen a handful of times. J is TRBJ1-2 and V is TRBV28; D remains ambiguous. Deletions cut 2 bases from V and 6 bases from J, with 10 bases between. The CDR3 contains 13 residues. Germline CDR1 is MDHEN and CDR2 is SYDVKM. The CDR3 nucleotides read TGTGCCAGCAGTTTAGGAGGGTCGGATGGCTACACCTTC. This gives the protein CASSLGGSDGYTF.

This clone appeared once. CDR3 protein: CASSPQAINIQYF. In nucleotides, the CDR3 is TGTGCCAGCAGCCCGCAGGCAATAAACATTCAGTACTTC. The chain carries TRBV6-2 or TRBV6-3 and TRBJ2-4, with unresolved D. Per the germline V gene, CDR1 is MNHEY and CDR2 is SVGEGT. V lost 6 bases and J lost 6, with 12 bases in between. The CDR3 is 13 residues long.

In this sample, this clone turned up once. As DNA, the CDR3 is TGTGCCAGCAGTGAATTGGGGGCTTCAGGGGACGGCTACACCTTC. Translating it yields CASSELGASGDGYTF. The chain carries TRBV25-1 and TRBJ1-2; possibly TRBD1 for D (6 bases). CDR3 size: 15 residues. CDR1 MGHDK and CDR2 SYGVNS come from the germline V gene. The V gene lost 1 base and the J gene lost 8 bases, with 17 bases spanning the gap.

The chain uses TRBV6-6 and TRBJ1-1; 7 positions agree with TRBD1. Germline trimming cut 4 bases from V and 6 bases from J; bases unmatched to any gene: 11. The CDR3 extends over 15 amino acids. CDR1 and CDR2 (germline): MNHNY, SVGAGI (reference sequence). CDR3 DNA: TGTGCCAGCAGTTTGCAGGGGGGCCAAGTCGCTGAAGCTTTCTTT. Encoded protein: CASSLQGGQVAEAFF.

This clone has more than one count but fewer than ten. V is TRBV5-1 and J is TRBJ2-2; TRBD2 is a possible D gene (6 bases). The ends were cut back, 5 bases at V and 4 bases at J, with 15 bases in the middle. Per germline, CDR1 SGHRS and CDR2 YFSETQ. This CDR3 is built from 15 residues. The CDR3 sequence is CASRGEAGGTGELFF. DNA of the CDR3: TGCGCCAGCAGGGGGGAGGCAGGCGGCACCGGGGAGCTGTTTTTT. Variable domain in full (rest from reference TRBV5-1 and TRBJ2-2): KAGVTQTPRYLIKTRGQQVTLSCSPISGHRSVSWYQQTPGQGLQFLFEYFSETQRNKGNFPGRFSGRQFSNSRSEMNVSTLELGDSALYLCASRGEAGGTGELFFGEGSRLTVL.

The chain employs TRBV6-5 and TRBJ1-1; D is undetermined. Deletions cut 7 bases from V and 2 bases from J, with 14 bases between. The CDR3 has 14 residues. Germline V lookup: CDR1 MNHEY, CDR2 SVGAGI. The CDR3 DNA reads as TGTGCCAGCAAAAAAAGGAGTTTTAACACTGAAGCTTTCTTT. This codes for CASKKRSFNTEAFF.

This clone was counted a single time. This chain joins TRBV5-4 and TRBJ1-1; TRBD1 aligns across 9 bases. This CDR3 region has 15 residues. From germline, CDR1 is SGHNT and CDR2 YYREEE (reference sequence). The V and J ends lost 3 bases and 3 bases, in that order; junction bases with no gene match: 6. CDR3 nucleotides: TGTGCCAGCAGCTACGGGACAGGGTTGGACACTGAAGCTTTCTTT. Protein product: CASSYGTGLDTEAFF.

The chain links TRBV11-3 to TRBJ2-7; 8 bases map to TRBD2. V dropped 3 bases and J dropped 2; count of bases not matched to a gene: 9. Germline V gives CDR1 SGHNT, CDR2 YENEEA. This CDR3 is built from 16 residues. The CDR3 nucleotides read TGTGCCAGCAGCTTCCAAGAGCGGGAGTTCGCCTACGAGCAGTACTTC. Translated: CASSFQEREFAYEQYF.

The rearrangement uses TRBV6-5 and TRBJ2-7; TRBD1 agrees at 8 bases. V shed 6 bases and J 1 base; nucleotides not matched to a gene: 8. The CDR3 loop spans 15 amino acids. Germline CDR1 and CDR2: MNHEY and SVGAGI. CDR3 loop: CASRSDRGSSYEQYF. As DNA, the CDR3 is TGTGCCAGCAGATCCGACAGGGGCTCTTCCTACGAGCAGTACTTC.

This sequence joins TRBV6-5 and TRBJ2-7; D is perhaps TRBD1 (6 bases). Trimming removed 2 bases at V and 7 bases at J, with 15 bases between. Germline V gives CDR1 MNHEY, CDR2 SVGAGI. This CDR3 contains 14 residues. CDR3 sequence reads: CASSYRDTSGEQYF. DNA for the CDR3: TGTGCCAGCAGTTACCGGGACACTTCTGGAGAGCAGTACTTC.

This sequence joins TRBV5-1 and TRBJ2-1; the match to TRBD2 covers 8 bases. With 4 bases clipped from V and 7 bases from J, the junction kept 7 bases outside the gene matches. The germline V gene encodes CDR1 SGHRS and CDR2 YFSETQ. The CDR3 loop spans 14 amino acids. CDR3 loop: CASSPGPGGNEQFF. Written as DNA, the CDR3 is TGCGCCAGCAGCCCGGGCCCGGGAGGGAATGAGCAGTTCTTC.

V gene TRBV12-3 or TRBV12-4 combines with J gene TRBJ1-2, with D perhaps TRBD1 (6 bases). Trimming stripped 6 bases from V and 6 bases from J, with 14 bases between. CDR3 length: 13 amino acids. The CDR3 nucleotides read TGTGCCAGCAGCCCCAGGGGAGGGGATGGCTACACCTTC. Its protein product is CASSPRGGDGYTF.

The chain is built from TRBV5-4 and TRBJ2-7; possibly TRBD2 for D (8 bases). Trimming took 0 bases from V and 4 from J, leaving 14 bases between them. CDR1 SGHNT and CDR2 YYREEE come from the germline V gene (reference sequence). The CDR3 runs to 15 residues. Here the CDR3 DNA reads TGTGCCAGCAGCTTGGCGGGGGGGACAGTTTACGAGCAGTACTTC. This codes for CASSLAGGTVYEQYF.

The chain recombines TRBV5-1 with TRBJ2-5; a possible D gene is TRBD1 (5 bases). CDR1 and CDR2 from the germline V gene are SGHRS and YFSETQ. V lost 0 bases to trimming and J lost 5 bases, with 14 bases between them. The CDR3 totals 15 residues. The CDR3 nucleotides read TGCGCCAGCAGCTTGGGTTGGGGCGTGAAGGAGACCCAGTACTTC. Protein sequence: CASSLGWGVKETQYF. Full variable domain (remainder filled in from reference TRBV5-1 and TRBJ2-5): KAGVTQTPRYLIKTRGQQVTLSCSPISGHRSVSWYQQTPGQGLQFLFEYFSETQRNKGNFPGRFSGRQFSNSRSEMNVSTLELGDSALYLCASSLGWGVKETQYFGPGTRLLVL.

This rearrangement joins TRBV30 to TRBJ2-1; D perhaps matches TRBD2 (5 bases). V lost 1 base to trimming and J lost 7 bases, with 20 bases between them. The CDR3 spans 16 residues. CDR1 is GTSNPN, CDR2 SVGIG, per germline (reference sequence). This CDR3 reads CAWSAAKRTRGNEQFF. CDR3 DNA sequence: TGTGCCTGGAGTGCCGCAAAAAGGACCCGAGGGAATGAGCAGTTCTTC.

This clone was counted a single time. The chain combines TRBV13 with TRBJ2-1; TRBD1 agrees at 12 bases. CDR3 length: 18 residues. The germline V gene encodes CDR1 PRHDT and CDR2 FYEKMQ (reference sequence). With V trimmed by 4 bases and J by 2 bases, 9 bases remained unmatched. CDR3 residues: CASSYGTGGVDTYNEQFF. The CDR3 bases are TGTGCCAGCAGCTACGGGACAGGGGGCGTTGATACCTACAATGAGCAGTTCTTC.

The chain has TRBV24-1 and TRBJ2-2, with 12 bases aligning to TRBD1. The CDR3 extends over 17 amino acids. From germline, CDR1 is KGHDR and CDR2 SFDVKD. The J segment lost 7 bases and the V segment lost 3 bases, leaving 8 bases of the junction unmatched. This CDR3 reads CATSDPPGQGALGELFF. The CDR3 coding sequence is TGTGCCACCAGTGATCCGCCGGGACAGGGGGCTCTCGGGGAGCTGTTTTTT.

The V call is TRBV5-4, the J call TRBJ2-2; 14 nucleotides match TRBD2. CDR1 and CDR2 (germline): SGHNT, YYREEE (reference sequence). The ends lost 4 bases at V and 3 bases at J; junction bases unmatched: 5. The CDR3 has 17 residues. The CDR3 DNA is TGTGCCAGCAGCCTGGGACTAGCGGGGGTTGACACCGGGGAGCTGTTTTTT. This gives the protein CASSLGLAGVDTGELFF.

This clone has a single count. J is TRBJ1-2 and V is TRBV9; 8 bases agree with TRBD1. This CDR3 contains 15 residues. With 2 bases clipped from V and 8 bases from J, the junction kept 11 bases outside the gene matches. Germline lookup yields CDR1 SGDLS and CDR2 YYNGEE. The CDR3 loop is CASSVGGTGVGGYTF. DNA for the CDR3: TGTGCCAGCAGCGTGGGGGGGACAGGCGTCGGAGGCTACACCTTC. Filled out from reference TRBV9 and TRBJ1-2, the complete variable domain reads DSGVTQTPKHLITATGQRVTLRCSPRSGDLSVYWYQQSLDQGLQFLIQYYNGEERAKGNILERFSAQQFPDLHSELNLSSLELGDSALYFCASSVGGTGVGGYTFGSGTRLTVV.

This clone was observed a few times. The chain joins TRBV3-1 (or the pseudogene TRBV3-2) to TRBJ2-3, with 14 bases that match TRBD2. Germline V gene sequence: CDR1 LGHDT, CDR2 YNNKEL (reference sequence). The ends lost 4 bases at V and 0 bases at J; junction bases unmatched: 6. This CDR3 comprises 18 residues. This CDR3 is CASSPGLAGAASTDTQYF. In DNA form, the CDR3 reads TGTGCCAGCAGCCCGGGACTAGCGGGGGCCGCTAGCACAGATACGCAGTATTTT.

V and J are TRBV10-2 and TRBJ2-1; the D gene is possibly TRBD2 (8 bases). This CDR3 has 15 residues. CDR1 and CDR2 from the germline V gene are WSHSY and SAAADI. The V end was cut by 11 bases, the J end by 0 bases, with 17 bases between. CDR3 in amino acids: CAGREGASSYNEQFF. The CDR3 DNA is TGCGCCGGACGGGAGGGGGCAAGCTCCTACAATGAGCAGTTCTTC.